The source of this T cell receptor beta chain is a study of neurological immune-mediated disorders. In its sample, this clonotype was seen many times. The antigen is not known. Germline lookup yields CDR1 ENHRY and CDR2 SYGVKD. V lost 5 bases to trimming and J lost 5 bases, with 14 bases between them. There are 14 residues in the CDR3. TCRdb re-derived calls from the 5' RACE reads in MiXCR, one entry per CDR3 protein. Of under 60,000 distinct CDR3 sequences listed, 3% to 4% are singletons. Broader study findings: The repertoires of 18 of 34 multiple sclerosis patients were placed by phylogenetic grouping in a single related-CDR3 cluster, which may be a signature.

The clonotype originates from a man in his forties with multiple sclerosis. This chain uses TRBV10-3 with TRBJ2-3; possibly TRBD1 for D (6 bases). The sample comprised PBMCs. In DNA, the CDR3 is TGTGCCATCAGTAAGGAACAGGGTAAAGATACGCAGTATTTT. It codes for CAISKEQGKDTQYF.